This TCR beta chain was sequenced during a study of T cells after yellow fever vaccination. Across the study: SMART-Seq v4 Ultra Low Input prepared libraries from low-cell fractions.

TCRdb processed the 5' RACE reads anew with MiXCR; each CDR3 protein has one entry. The top ten hold about 17% of the sample, which has around 400,000 distinct CDR3 sequences, 11% seen once. This clonotype occurred a few times. The CDR3 extends over 11 amino acids. V dropped 6 bases and J dropped 6; count of bases not matched to a gene: 1. The germline V gene has CDR1 SGHRS and CDR2 YFSETQ. The sequence derives from a man in his late teens or twenties who received the YFV17D yellow fever vaccine. The chain couples TRBV5-1 to TRBJ2-7; 9 nucleotides line up with TRBD1. The input for sequencing was PBMCs, taken on the day of the first yellow fever vaccination. The CDR3: CASTGQGEQYF. Here the CDR3 DNA reads TGCGCCAGCACGGGACAGGGCGAGCAGTACTTC.